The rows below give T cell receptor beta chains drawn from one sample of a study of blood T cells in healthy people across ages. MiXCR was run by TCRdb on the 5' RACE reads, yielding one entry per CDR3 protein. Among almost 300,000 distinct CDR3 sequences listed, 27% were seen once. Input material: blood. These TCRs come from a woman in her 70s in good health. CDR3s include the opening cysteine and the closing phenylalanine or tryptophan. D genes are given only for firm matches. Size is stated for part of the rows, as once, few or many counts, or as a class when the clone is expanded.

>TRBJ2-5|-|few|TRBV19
CASSATRQETQYF
TGTGCCAGTAGTGCGACACGGCAAGAGACCCAGTACTTC
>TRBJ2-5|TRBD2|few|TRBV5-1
CASSGGLAGNPITETQYF
TGCGCCAGCAGTGGGGGACTAGCGGGGAACCCCATCACAGAGACCCAGTACTTC
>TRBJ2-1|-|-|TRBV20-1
CSARRTVTSYNEQFF
TGCAGTGCTAGACGCACAGTAACTTCCTACAATGAGCAGTTCTTC
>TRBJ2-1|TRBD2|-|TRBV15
CATSRLFAGDVYNEQFF
TGTGCCACCAGCAGACTGTTTGCGGGAGACGTCTACAATGAGCAGTTCTTC
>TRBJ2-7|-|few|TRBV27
CARKGEAHRDYSYEQYF
TGTGCCAGAAAAGGGGAAGCGCACAGGGATTACTCCTACGAGCAGTACTTC
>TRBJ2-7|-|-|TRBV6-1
CASSESPAGAGYEQYF
TGTGCCAGCAGTGAATCCCCTGCAGGGGCTGGGTACGAGCAGTACTTC
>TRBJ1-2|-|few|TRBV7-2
CASSRSSLNYGHTF
TGTGCCAGCAGCCGGTCGAGCCTTAACTATGGCCACACCTTC
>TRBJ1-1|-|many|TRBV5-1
CASSRREGAEAFF
TGCGCCAGCAGTCGACGAGAGGGGGCTGAAGCTTTCTTT
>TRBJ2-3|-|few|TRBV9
CASSVKPGPEGADTQYF
TGTGCCAGCAGCGTGAAACCGGGTCCCGAGGGGGCAGATACGCAGTATTTT
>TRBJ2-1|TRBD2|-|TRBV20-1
CSVVRLAGGDEQFF
TGCAGTGTGGTTCGACTAGCGGGAGGGGATGAGCAGTTCTTC
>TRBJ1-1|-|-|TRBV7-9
CASSPQMTRAFF
TGTGCCAGCAGCCCACAGATGACGCGGGCTTTCTTT
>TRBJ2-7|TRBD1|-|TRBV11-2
CASSSWGQGYGQYF
TGTGCCAGCAGCTCTTGGGGACAGGGGTACGGGCAGTACTTC
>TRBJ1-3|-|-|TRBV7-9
CASSLVGRDATIYF
TGTGCCAGCAGCTTAGTAGGGCGCGACGCCACCATATATTTT
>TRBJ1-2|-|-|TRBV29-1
CSGGDLIYGYTF
TGCAGCGGGGGGGACCTTATCTATGGCTACACCTTC
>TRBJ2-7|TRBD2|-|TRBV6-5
CASRQAGLTYEQYF
TGTGCCAGCAGGCAAGCGGGACTCACCTACGAGCAGTACTTC
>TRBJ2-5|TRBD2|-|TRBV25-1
CARGTSGDQETQYF
TGTGCCAGAGGGACTAGCGGGGACCAAGAGACCCAGTACTTC
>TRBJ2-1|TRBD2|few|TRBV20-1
CSARTSGSRNEQFF
TGCAGTGCTAGGACTAGCGGGAGTCGTAATGAGCAGTTCTTC
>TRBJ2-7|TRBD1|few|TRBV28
CASSHNRRDSLKNEQYF
TGTGCCAGCAGTCACAACCGCCGGGACAGCCTTAAGAACGAGCAGTACTTC
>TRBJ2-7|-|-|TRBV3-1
CASSQGINRAPYF
TGTGCCAGCAGCCAAGGAATTAACAGGGCCCCGTACTTC
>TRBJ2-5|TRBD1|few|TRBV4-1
CAGSQLSGQSLGETQYF
TGCGCCGGCAGCCAACTTTCGGGACAGTCTTTAGGAGAGACCCAGTACTTC
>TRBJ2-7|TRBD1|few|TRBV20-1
CSARGTASSYEQYF
TGCAGTGCCAGAGGGACAGCGAGCTCCTACGAGCAGTACTTC
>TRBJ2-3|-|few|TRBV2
CASSRSGRTDTQYF
TGTGCCAGCAGTCGTTCGGGACGCACAGATACGCAGTATTTT